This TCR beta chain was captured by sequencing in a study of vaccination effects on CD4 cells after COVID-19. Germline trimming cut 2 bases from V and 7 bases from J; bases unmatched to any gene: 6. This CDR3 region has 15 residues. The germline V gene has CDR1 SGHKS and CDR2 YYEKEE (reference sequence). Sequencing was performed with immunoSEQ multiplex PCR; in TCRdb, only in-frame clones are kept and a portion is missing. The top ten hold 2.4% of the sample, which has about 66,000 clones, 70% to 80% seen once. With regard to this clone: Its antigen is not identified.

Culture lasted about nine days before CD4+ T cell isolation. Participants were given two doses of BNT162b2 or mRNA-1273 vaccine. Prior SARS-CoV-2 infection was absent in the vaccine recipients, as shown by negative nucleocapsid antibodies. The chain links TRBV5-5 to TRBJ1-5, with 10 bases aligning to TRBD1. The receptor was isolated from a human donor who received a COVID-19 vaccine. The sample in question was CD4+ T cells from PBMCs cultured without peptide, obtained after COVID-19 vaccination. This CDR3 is CASSLGDRGRQPQHF. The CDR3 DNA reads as TGTGCCAGCAGCTTAGGGGACAGGGGAAGGCAGCCCCAGCATTTT. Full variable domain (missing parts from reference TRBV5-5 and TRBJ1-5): DAGVTQSPTHLIKTRGQQVTLRCSPISGHKSVSWYQQVLGQGPQFIFQYYEKEERGRGNFPDRFSARQFPNYSSELNVNALLLGDSALYLCASSLGDRGRQPQHFGDGTRLSIL.